This TCR beta chain was recorded in a study of T cell changes during pregnancy in multiple sclerosis. Measured with immunoSEQ multiplex PCR; TCRdb has only the in-frame clones, and not every one. The table lists some 30,000 clones, over 75% of them singletons. The CDR3 loop spans 19 amino acids. CDR1 and CDR2 (germline): SEHNR, FQNEAQ (reference sequence). V dropped 4 bases and J dropped 0; count of bases not matched to a gene: 13. This clonotype originated in a female donor with multiple sclerosis, enrolled in a pregnancy study. The chain joins TRBV7-9 to TRBJ2-3; 10 bases fit TRBD1. Here the sequenced sample was CD8+ T cells from peripheral blood mononuclear cells, taken after pregnancy. The CDR3 here is CASSSGQGLEEISTDTQYF. The CDR3 DNA follows: TGTGCCAGCAGCTCGGGACAGGGGTTGGAGGAAATCAGCACAGATACGCAGTATTTT.